This T cell receptor (beta chain) was documented in a study of blood T cell repertoires in COVID-19. Study information: T cells, B-cell-depleted T cells, or PBMCs supplied cDNA or gDNA.

Original handling: Estimation of nucleated cell counts relied on the amplification of reference gene primers. Repertoires were generated with immunoSEQ multiplex PCR, while TCRdb's copy carries only in-frame clones and drops some. That table supplies the V and J calls and clone size; D and trimming were determined from the DNA. The sample has just under 350,000 clones; around nine tenths are singletons. This clone was counted only a few times. This clonotype originated in a woman in her late teens or twenties who had recovered from COVID-19. Sequencing input: peripheral blood.

The CDR3, as DNA: TGCGCCAGCAGCCTCCAGGGGCTAGGGAACACTGAAGCTTTCTTT. Encoded protein: CASSLQGLGNTEAFF. This chain links TRBV4-1 with TRBJ1-1; D might be TRBD1 (6 bases). The CDR3 consists of 15 residues. V lost 4 bases and J 1 base, leaving 13 bases between the germline ends. The germline V gene has CDR1 MGHRA and CDR2 YSYEKL.